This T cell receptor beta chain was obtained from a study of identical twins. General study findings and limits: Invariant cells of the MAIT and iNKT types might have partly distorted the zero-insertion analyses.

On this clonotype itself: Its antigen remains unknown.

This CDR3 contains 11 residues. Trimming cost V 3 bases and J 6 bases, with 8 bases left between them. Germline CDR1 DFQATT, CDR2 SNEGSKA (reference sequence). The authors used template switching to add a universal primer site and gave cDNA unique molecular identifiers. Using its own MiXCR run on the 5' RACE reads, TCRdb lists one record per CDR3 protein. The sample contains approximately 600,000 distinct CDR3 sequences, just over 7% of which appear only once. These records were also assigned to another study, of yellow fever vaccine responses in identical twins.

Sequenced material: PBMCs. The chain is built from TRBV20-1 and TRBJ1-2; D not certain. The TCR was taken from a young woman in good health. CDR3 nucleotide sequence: TGCAGTGCTAGCTCGGCGAATGGCTACACCTTC. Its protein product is CSASSANGYTF.